A single sample is the source of the 22 T cell receptor beta chains below, sequenced in a study of cytotoxic CD8 clonotypes in ibrutinib-treated CLL. Assay: immunoSEQ multiplex PCR; the TCRdb copy retains only in-frame clones and omits some. The data hold about 310,000 clones, with 80% observed a single time. Here the sequenced sample was PBMCs, taken before ibrutinib treatment. These receptors all come from a human donor with chronic lymphocytic leukemia.

The chain is built from TRBV2 and TRBJ2-7; D call uncertain. The germline V and J ends were trimmed by 6 bases and 3 bases, with 12 bases remaining between them. The CDR3 has 13 residues. CDR1 is SNHLY, CDR2 FYNNEI, per germline. The CDR3 coding sequence is TGTGCCAGCAGGCAACAGACAATCTACGAGCAGTACTTC. This codes for CASRQQTIYEQYF.

This clone is labeled medium-sized. The V and J genes are TRBV15 and TRBJ2-5; D is possibly TRBD2 (5 bases). CDR3 length: 13 amino acids. With 5 bases removed from V and 4 bases from J, the gap between germline ends came to 11 bases. Germline-derived CDR1 and CDR2 are LNHNV and YYDKDF (reference sequence). CDR3 loop: CATSSIAGETQYF. The CDR3 nucleotides read TGTGCCACCAGCTCAATTGCGGGAGAGACCCAGTACTTC. Full variable domain (remainder filled in from reference TRBV15 and TRBJ2-5): DAMVIQNPRYQVTQFGKPVTLSCSQTLNHNVMYWYQQKSSQAPKLLFHYYDKDFNNEADTPDNFQSRRPNTSFCFLDIRSPGLGDTAMYLCATSSIAGETQYFGPGTRLLVL.

The chain is built from TRBV27 and TRBJ2-5, with D possibly TRBD2 on 7 matching bases. CDR3 length: 12 residues. Germline CDR1 reads MNHEY; CDR2 reads SMNVEV (reference sequence). Trimming took off 8 bases at V and 2 bases at J, with 9 bases between the two ends. CDR3 sequence: CASGRGQETQYF. The DNA of the CDR3 is TGTGCCAGCGGGAGGGGGCAAGAGACCCAGTACTTC.

The chain uses TRBV28 and TRBJ1-2, with 8 bases matching TRBD1. The CDR3 has 14 residues. Germline assignment: CDR1 MDHEN and CDR2 SYDVKM. The trim removed 3 bases at V and 10 bases at J, leaving 10 bases unmatched. The CDR3 coding sequence is TGTGCCAGCAGTTTGGGGCAGGGGGCGGAAGTCTACACCTTC. Its translation is CASSLGQGAEVYTF.

The chain joins TRBV27 to TRBJ2-2, with TRBD2 as a possible D gene (5 bases). From germline, CDR1 is MNHEY and CDR2 SMNVEV (reference sequence). The CDR3 runs to 14 residues. V was cut by 3 bases and J by 4 bases, with 9 bases left in between. Written as DNA, the CDR3 is TGTGCCAGCAGTTTTCGGGGTGGCACCGGGGAGCTGTTTTTT. Its protein product is CASSFRGGTGELFF.

A single count supports this clone. The gene calls are TRBV7-9 and TRBJ2-2; D remains ambiguous. Trimming removed 6 bases from V and 0 bases from J, with 17 bases in between. Germline V CDR1 and CDR2: SEHNR, FQNEAQ (reference sequence). The CDR3 has 17 residues. The CDR3 bases are TGTGCCAGCAGAAGCTTGTCTATAGGGTCGAACACCGGGGAGCTGTTTTTT. The encoded protein is CASRSLSIGSNTGELFF.

The chain uses TRBV15 and TRBJ1-1, with D unresolved. V was shortened by 1 base and J by 0 bases, with 15 bases between the two germline ends. CDR1 is LNHNV, CDR2 YYDKDF, per germline (reference sequence). The CDR3 length is 17 residues. CDR3 bases: TGTGCCACCAGCAGAGTCCATGGGCATGGAATGAACACTGAAGCTTTCTTT. Translation: CATSRVHGHGMNTEAFF. The variable domain in full, completed from reference TRBV15 and TRBJ1-1, reads DAMVIQNPRYQVTQFGKPVTLSCSQTLNHNVMYWYQQKSSQAPKLLFHYYDKDFNNEADTPDNFQSRRPNTSFCFLDIRSPGLGDTAMYLCATSRVHGHGMNTEAFFGQGTRLTVV.

The genes are TRBV5-1 and TRBJ2-6, with D perhaps TRBD1 (5 bases). The ends were cut back, 0 bases at V and 0 bases at J, with 10 bases in the middle. This CDR3 has 17 amino acids. The germline V gene has CDR1 SGHRS and CDR2 YFSETQ. The CDR3, as DNA: TGCGCCAGCAGCTTGGTGACAGCCCACTCTGGGGCCAACGTCCTGACTTTC. It codes for CASSLVTAHSGANVLTF.

The chain uses TRBV7-2 and TRBJ2-7; 14 bases line up with TRBD2. V lost 3 bases and J lost 6; bases outside the gene matches: 7. The CDR3 extends over 16 amino acids. Germline V gene lookup returns CDR1 SGHTA and CDR2 FQGNSA. CDR3 sequence (DNA): TGTGCCAGCAGCTTGACTAGCGGGAGGGCCTTGACCGAGCAGTACTTC. Protein sequence: CASSLTSGRALTEQYF.

This chain joins TRBV2 and TRBJ2-7; 7 nucleotides match TRBD1. The CDR3 has 15 residues. The trim removed 6 bases at V and 0 bases at J, leaving 8 bases unmatched. Germline assignment: CDR1 SNHLY and CDR2 FYNNEI. The CDR3 protein is CASSREQGDSYEQYF. CDR3 nucleotides: TGTGCCAGCAGCCGCGAGCAGGGGGACTCCTACGAGCAGTACTTC. Full variable domain (rest looked up from reference TRBV2 and TRBJ2-7): EPEVTQTPSHQVTQMGQEVILRCVPISNHLYFYWYRQILGQKVEFLVSFYNNEISEKSEIFDDQFSVERPDGSNFTLKIRSTKLEDSAMYFCASSREQGDSYEQYFGPGTRLTVT.

CDR3 coding DNA: TGCAGCGTTGCTGTTAGCGGCTCCTACGAGCAGTACTTC. This sequence encodes CSVAVSGSYEQYF. The chain employs TRBV29-1 and TRBJ2-7; tentative D call: TRBD2 (6 bases). From germline, CDR1 is SQVTM and CDR2 ANQGSEA. The germline V and J ends were trimmed by 4 bases and 0 bases, with 10 bases remaining between them. This CDR3 region has 13 residues.

This chain uses TRBV2 with TRBJ2-5; 12 bases fit TRBD1. With V trimmed by 6 bases and J by 3 bases, 5 bases remained unmatched. Germline lookup yields CDR1 SNHLY and CDR2 FYNNEI. CDR3 size: 15 residues. The CDR3 here is CASRRDRGQEETQYF. The CDR3, as DNA: TGTGCCAGCAGAAGGGACAGGGGGCAAGAAGAGACCCAGTACTTC.

The chain recombines TRBV7-9 with TRBJ2-3, with a tentative D call TRBD2 (5 bases). V dropped 1 base and J dropped 3 bases, with 14 bases sitting between them. The CDR3 runs to 16 residues. In germline, CDR1 is SEHNR, CDR2 FQNEAQ (reference sequence). The CDR3 loop is CASSLEVGVVTDTQYF. DNA for the CDR3: TGTGCCAGCAGCTTAGAAGTGGGAGTGGTGACAGATACGCAGTATTTT.

The J gene is TRBJ2-7, the V gene TRBV20-1, with D unresolved. The CDR3 is made up of 11 amino acids. Germline CDR1 DFQATT, CDR2 SNEGSKA (reference sequence). The V end lost 5 bases, the J end lost 3 bases, and 8 bases lay between the germline ends. The CDR3 DNA reads TGCAGTGCTGGGAAGAGCTACGAGCAGTACTTC. Its translation is CSAGKSYEQYF.

This clone came up a few times. The chain uses TRBV28 and TRBJ2-5, with D uncertain. The germline V gene encodes CDR1 MDHEN and CDR2 SYDVKM. V lost 3 bases and J lost 5, with 7 bases in between. CDR3 length: 12 residues. This CDR3 is CASSLVPETQYF. The CDR3 nucleotides are TGTGCCAGCAGTTTGGTCCCGGAGACCCAGTACTTC. The variable domain in full, completed from reference TRBV28 and TRBJ2-5, reads DVKVTQSSRYLVKRTGEKVFLECVQDMDHENMFWYRQDPGLGLRLIYFSYDVKMKEKGDIPEGYSVSREKKERFSLILESASTNQTSMYLCASSLVPETQYFGPGTRLLVL.

This sequence joins TRBV25-1 and TRBJ2-5; D remains ambiguous. Germline V lookup: CDR1 MGHDK, CDR2 SYGVNS. Trimming stripped 3 bases from V and 5 bases from J, with 10 bases between. The CDR3 extends over 13 amino acids. The chain's CDR3 is CASSDLAGETQYF. Here the CDR3 DNA reads TGTGCCAGCAGTGATCTGGCTGGGGAGACCCAGTACTTC.

The chain recombines TRBV10-3 with TRBJ2-7, with 7 bases that match TRBD2. Germline trimming cut 2 bases from V and 4 bases from J; bases unmatched to any gene: 2. Per germline, CDR1 ENHRY and CDR2 SYGVKD. The CDR3 totals 13 residues. The DNA of the CDR3 is TGTGCCATCAGTGAGCCGGGACTATACGAGCAGTACTTC. Its translation: CAISEPGLYEQYF.

The chain links TRBV28 to TRBJ2-5; possible D gene TRBD1, 6 bases. The CDR3 is 14 residues long. CDR1 is MDHEN and CDR2 is SYDVKM in the germline V gene. Between the trimmed V and J ends, which lost 2 bases and 5 bases, there was a span of 12 bases. In DNA, the CDR3 is TGTGCCAGCAGTTTACAGGGGCGGTGGGAGACCCAGTACTTC. Protein: CASSLQGRWETQYF.

This rearrangement joins TRBV14 to TRBJ2-7; 7 nucleotides align to TRBD1. Germline loops: CDR1 SGHDN, CDR2 FVKESK. The CDR3 runs to 14 residues. V was pared by 3 bases and J by 0 bases, with 2 bases of the junction left unmatched. CDR3 coding DNA: TGTGCCAGCAGCCATAGGACAGGCTCCTACGAGCAGTACTTC. It translates to CASSHRTGSYEQYF.

The rearrangement uses TRBV30 and TRBJ2-7; 10 nucleotides agree with TRBD1. Trimming at V came to 8 bases and at J to 2 bases, leaving 6 bases not matched to a gene. This CDR3 spans 13 amino acids. Germline-derived CDR1 and CDR2 are GTSNPN and SVGIG (reference sequence). The CDR3, as DNA: TGTGCCCTGGACAGGGGGAATCCCTACGAGCAGTACTTC. Protein sequence: CALDRGNPYEQYF. The full variable domain, completed using reference TRBV30 and TRBJ2-7, is SQTIHQWPATLVQPVGSPLSLECTVEGTSNPNLYWYRQAAGRGLQLLFYSVGIGQISSEVPQNLSASRPQDRQFILSSKKLLLSDSGFYLCALDRGNPYEQYFGPGTRLTVT.

This clone was seen only once. V is TRBV27 and J is TRBJ2-1, with 9 bases fitting TRBD2. V lost 6 bases and J lost 0; bases outside the gene matches: 3. There are 15 residues in the CDR3. Germline-derived CDR1 and CDR2 are MNHEY and SMNVEV (reference sequence). The CDR3 sequence: CASRPSGVSYNEQFF. The DNA of the CDR3 is TGTGCCAGCAGACCTAGCGGGGTCTCCTACAATGAGCAGTTCTTC.

The chain recombines TRBV18 with TRBJ2-5; no reliable D call. Germline-derived CDR1 and CDR2 are KGHSH and LQKENI. V was clipped by 2 bases and J by 5 bases, with 15 bases between them. CDR3 length: 15 residues. The CDR3 protein is CASSPSSPRTETQYF. DNA for the CDR3: TGTGCCAGCTCACCAAGCAGTCCCCGGACGGAGACCCAGTACTTC. Combining the CDR3 with reference TRBV18 and TRBJ2-5 gives the whole variable domain NAGVMQNPRHLVRRRGQEARLRCSPMKGHSHVYWYRQLPEEGLKFMVYLQKENIIDESGMPKERFSAEFPKEGPSILRIQQVVRGDSAAYFCASSPSSPRTETQYFGPGTRLLVL.